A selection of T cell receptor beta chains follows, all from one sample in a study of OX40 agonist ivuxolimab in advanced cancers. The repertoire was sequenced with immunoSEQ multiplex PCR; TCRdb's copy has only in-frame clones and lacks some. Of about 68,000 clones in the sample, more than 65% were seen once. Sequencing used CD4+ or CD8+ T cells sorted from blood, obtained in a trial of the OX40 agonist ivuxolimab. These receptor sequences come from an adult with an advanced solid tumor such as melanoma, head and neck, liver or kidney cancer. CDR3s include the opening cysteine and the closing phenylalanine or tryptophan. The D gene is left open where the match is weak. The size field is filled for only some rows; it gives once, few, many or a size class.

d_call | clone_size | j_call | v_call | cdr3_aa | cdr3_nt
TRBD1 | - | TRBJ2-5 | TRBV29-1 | CSVEYEGGVEAQYF | TGCAGCGTTGAATACGAAGGGGGCGTTGAGGCCCAGTACTTC
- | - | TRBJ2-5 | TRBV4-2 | CASSLSDGETQYF | TGTGCCAGCAGCCTCTCGGACGGCGAGACCCAGTACTTC
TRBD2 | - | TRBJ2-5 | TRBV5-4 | CASSFPLAGVETQYF | TGTGCCAGCAGCTTTCCGCTAGCGGGAGTTGAGACCCAGTACTTC
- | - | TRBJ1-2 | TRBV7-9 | CASSTSGNYGYTF | TGTGCCAGCAGCACATCAGGGAACTATGGCTACACCTTC
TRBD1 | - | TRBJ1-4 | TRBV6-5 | CASSYSTGGVGKLFF | TGTGCCAGCAGTTACTCGACAGGGGGTGTTGGAAAACTGTTTTTT
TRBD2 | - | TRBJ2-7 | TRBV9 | CASSVENSGSYEQYF | TGTGCCAGCAGCGTAGAAAATAGCGGGAGTTACGAGCAGTACTTC
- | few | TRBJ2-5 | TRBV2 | CASSEEGPKRETQYF | TGTGCCAGCAGTGAAGAAGGCCCGAAGAGGGAGACCCAGTACTTC
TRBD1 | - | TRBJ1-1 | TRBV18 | CASSAQSRGDTEAFF | TGTGCCAGCTCAGCACAGAGCAGGGGGGACACTGAAGCTTTCTTT
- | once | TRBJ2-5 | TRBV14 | CASSQDQGRETQYF | TGTGCCAGCAGCCAAGATCAGGGGAGGGAGACCCAGTACTTC
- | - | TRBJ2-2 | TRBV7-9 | CASSLDRSSGFAGELFF | TGTGCCAGCAGCTTAGATCGGAGTTCGGGCTTCGCCGGGGAGCTGTTTTTT
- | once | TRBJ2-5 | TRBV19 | CASMANPGETQYF | TGTGCCAGTATGGCTAACCCCGGGGAGACCCAGTACTTC
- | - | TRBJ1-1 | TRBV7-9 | CASSLAGGRDTEAFF | TGTGCCAGCAGCTTAGCAGGGGGGAGGGACACTGAAGCTTTCTTT
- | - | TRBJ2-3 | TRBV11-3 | CASSPEGDTQYF | TGTGCCAGCAGCCCCGAGGGTGATACGCAGTATTTT
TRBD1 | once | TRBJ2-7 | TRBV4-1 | CASSQGRQGGPRQF | TGCGCCAGCAGCCAAGGTCGACAGGGGGGTCCCAGACAATTC
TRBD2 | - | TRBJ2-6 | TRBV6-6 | CASSVSGNSGANVLTF | TGTGCCAGCAGTGTTAGCGGGAACTCTGGGGCCAACGTCCTGACTTTC
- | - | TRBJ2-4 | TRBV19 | CASSARREKNIQYF | TGTGCCAGTAGTGCGCGACGGGAAAAAAACATTCAGTACTTC
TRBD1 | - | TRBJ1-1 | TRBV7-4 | CASSWTGGAFF | TGTGCCAGCAGTTGGACAGGCGGAGCTTTCTTT
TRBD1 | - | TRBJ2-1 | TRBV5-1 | CASSPGTDNEQFF | TGCGCCAGCAGCCCTGGGACAGACAATGAGCAGTTCTTC
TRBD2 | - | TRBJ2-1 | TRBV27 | CASSLLASGREIF | TGTGCCAGCAGTTTATTGGCTAGCGGGAGGGAAATCTTC
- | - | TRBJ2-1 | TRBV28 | CASSQRPKNEQFF | TGTGCCAGCAGTCAGAGGCCCAAAAATGAGCAGTTCTTC
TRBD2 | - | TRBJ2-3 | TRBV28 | CASSFLAGAPDTQYF | TGTGCCAGCAGTTTCCTAGCGGGAGCCCCAGATACGCAGTATTTT
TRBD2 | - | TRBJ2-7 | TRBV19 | CASSRGLAGQEQYF | TGTGCCAGTAGTAGGGGACTAGCGGGACAAGAGCAGTACTTC
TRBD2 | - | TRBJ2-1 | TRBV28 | CASSSSGADSFGEQFF | TGTGCCAGCAGTTCTAGCGGCGCAGACTCCTTCGGTGAGCAGTTCTTC
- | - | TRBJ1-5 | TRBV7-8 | CASSLAKTHQYRAFSNQPQHF | TGTGCCAGCAGCTTAGCCAAAACCCACCAATACCGGGCCTTTAGCAATCAGCCCCAGCATTTT
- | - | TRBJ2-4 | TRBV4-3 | CASSQAPGQFQYF | TGCGCCAGCAGCCAGGCTCCTGGACAATTTCAGTACTTC
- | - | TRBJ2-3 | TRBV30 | CAWSEGFTSTDTQYF | TGTGCCTGGAGTGAGGGATTTACTAGCACAGATACGCAGTATTTT
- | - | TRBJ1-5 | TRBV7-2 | CASSLARVNQPQHF | TGTGCCAGCAGCTTAGCAAGGGTCAATCAGCCCCAGCATTTT
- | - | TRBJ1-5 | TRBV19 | CASSSQLMTDSNQPQHF | TGTGCCAGTAGTTCCCAATTAATGACCGATAGCAATCAGCCCCAGCATTTT
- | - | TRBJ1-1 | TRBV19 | CASKWDLNTEAFF | TGTGCCAGTAAGTGGGACCTGAACACTGAAGCTTTCTTT
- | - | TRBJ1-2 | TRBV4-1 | CASSQETGTSYGYTF | TGCGCCAGCAGCCAAGAAACCGGGACATCATATGGCTACACCTTC
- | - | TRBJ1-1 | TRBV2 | CASSWGGGNTEAFF | TGTGCCAGCAGTTGGGGGGGAGGGAACACTGAAGCTTTCTTT
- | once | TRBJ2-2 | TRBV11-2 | CASSPALPGELFF | TGTGCCAGCAGCCCAGCCCTCCCCGGGGAGCTGTTTTTT
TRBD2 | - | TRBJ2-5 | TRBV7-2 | CASIPSLAGGSETQYF | TGTGCCAGCATCCCTTCCTTAGCGGGAGGCTCAGAGACCCAGTACTTC
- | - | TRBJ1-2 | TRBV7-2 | CASSLGQVNGYTF | TGTGCCAGCAGCTTAGGCCAGGTCAATGGCTACACCTTC
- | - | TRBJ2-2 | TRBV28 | CASRRRTGELFF | TGTGCCAGCAGGCGCAGAACCGGGGAGCTGTTTTTT
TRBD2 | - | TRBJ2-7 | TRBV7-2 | CASSSRTSGSYEQYF | TGTGCCAGCAGCTCGAGGACTAGCGGGAGCTACGAGCAGTACTTC
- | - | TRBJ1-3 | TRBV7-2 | CASSRDGPSGNTIYF | TGTGCCAGCAGCCGAGACGGTCCCTCTGGAAACACCATATATTTT
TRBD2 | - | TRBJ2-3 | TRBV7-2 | CASSLAWLAGADTQYF | TGTGCCAGCAGCTTAGCCTGGCTAGCGGGAGCGGATACGCAGTATTTT
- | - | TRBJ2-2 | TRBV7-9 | CASSLDRNTGELFF | TGTGCCAGCAGCCTAGACAGAAACACCGGGGAGCTGTTTTTT
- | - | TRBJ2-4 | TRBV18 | CASSPLEKNIQYF | TGTGCCAGCTCACCACTCGAGAAAAACATTCAGTACTTC
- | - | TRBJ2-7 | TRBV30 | CAWSVMGRESYEQYF | TGTGCCTGGAGTGTAATGGGCCGGGAGTCCTACGAGCAGTACTTC
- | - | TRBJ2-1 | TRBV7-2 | CASSSKSHEQFF | TGTGCCAGCAGTTCGAAGTCCCATGAGCAGTTCTTC
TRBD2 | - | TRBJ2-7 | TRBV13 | CASSRRGGSYEQYF | TGTGCCAGCAGCCGTCGGGGAGGGAGCTACGAGCAGTACTTC
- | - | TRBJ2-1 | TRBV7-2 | CATKPTTNLNEQFF | TGTGCCACCAAACCTACTACGAACCTCAATGAGCAGTTCTTC
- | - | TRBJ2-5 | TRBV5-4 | CASSRAGRYQETQYF | TGTGCCAGCAGCAGGGCGGGGAGGTACCAAGAGACCCAGTACTTC
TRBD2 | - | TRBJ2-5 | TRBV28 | CASISLSGRMETQYF | TGTGCCAGCATTTCCCTTAGCGGGAGGATGGAGACCCAGTACTTC
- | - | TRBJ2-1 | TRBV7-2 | CASSLAGGEYNEQFF | TGTGCCAGCAGCTTAGCCGGGGGTGAATACAATGAGCAGTTCTTC
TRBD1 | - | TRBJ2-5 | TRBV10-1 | CASAEGWGQGETQYF | TGCGCCAGCGCTGAGGGTTGGGGACAGGGTGAGACCCAGTACTTC
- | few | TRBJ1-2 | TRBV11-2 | CASSFGRGANYGYTF | TGTGCCAGCAGCTTCGGGCGGGGGGCCAACTATGGCTACACCTTC
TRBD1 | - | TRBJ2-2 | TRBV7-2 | CASSLLGQGASGELFF | TGTGCCAGCAGCTTACTTGGACAGGGGGCTTCCGGGGAGCTGTTTTTT
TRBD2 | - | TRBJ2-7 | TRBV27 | CASSKLAGGYEQYF | TGTGCCAGCAGTAAACTAGCGGGAGGCTACGAGCAGTACTTC
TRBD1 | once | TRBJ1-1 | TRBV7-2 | CASSLAPQGATEAFF | TGTGCCAGCAGCTTGGCTCCACAGGGGGCGACTGAAGCTTTCTTT
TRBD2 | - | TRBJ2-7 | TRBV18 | CASSPREGLEQYF | TGTGCCAGCTCACCCCGGGAGGGCCTGGAGCAGTACTTC
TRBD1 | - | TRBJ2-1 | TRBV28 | CASSRRDRYNEQFF | TGTGCCAGCAGTCGACGGGACAGGTACAATGAGCAGTTCTTC
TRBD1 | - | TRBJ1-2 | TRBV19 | CASSLGTVENYGYTF | TGTGCCAGTAGTCTTGGGACAGTAGAGAACTATGGCTACACCTTC